The 23 T cell receptor beta chains below come from one sample, sequenced in a study of T cell repertoires in cytomegalovirus infection. These receptors have no identified antigens. Via MiXCR, TCRdb re-called the reads, giving one row per CDR3 protein. The sample carries roughly 920,000 distinct CDR3 sequences, roughly 31% recorded once. The sequencing here drew on cultured CD8+ T cells from PBMCs, taken from culture after CMV antigen stimulation. The receptors were gathered from a human donor in good health (CMV status not recorded). Some clones in this sample may be carry-over from other donors' samples.

This clonotype was seen ten or more times. J is TRBJ2-7 and V is TRBV7-2, with 8 positions matching TRBD1. The CDR3 runs 14 residues. The germline V gene has CDR1 SGHTA and CDR2 FQGNSA. V shed 2 bases and J 3 bases; nucleotides not matched to a gene: 3. The CDR3 is CASSLITGGYEQYV. For the CDR3, the DNA is TGTGCCAGCAGCTTAATAACAGGGGGCTACGAGCAGTACGTC.

V gene TRBV6-1 combines with J gene TRBJ2-3; D is possibly TRBD1 or TRBD2 (6 bases each). Germline V gene sequence: CDR1 MNHNS, CDR2 SASEGT. The CDR3 is made up of 14 amino acids. Trimming removed 5 bases at V and 6 bases at J, with 15 bases between. CDR3: CASSYTGAADTQYF. The DNA of the CDR3 is TGTGCCAGCAGTTACACGGGGGCTGCGGATACGCAGTATTTT.

This chain uses TRBV7-3 with TRBJ1-2, with TRBD1 identical over 9 bases. Germline values: CDR1 SGHTA, CDR2 FQGTGA. There are 15 residues in the CDR3. With 0 bases clipped from V and 6 bases from J, the junction kept 5 bases outside the gene matches. The CDR3 here is CASSLTGQGINGYTF. In DNA form, the CDR3 reads TGTGCCAGCAGCTTAACGGGACAGGGAATAAATGGCTACACCTTC.

The chain uses TRBV10-3 and TRBJ1-3, with a possible D match to TRBD1 (6 bases). From germline, CDR1 is ENHRY and CDR2 SYGVKD. V lost 6 bases, J lost 0 bases, and 6 bases lay in between. The CDR3 totals 13 residues. The CDR3 reads CAIRDSSGNTIYF. Written as DNA, the CDR3 is TGTGCCATCAGGGACAGCTCTGGAAACACCATATATTTT.

This chain uses TRBV24-1 with TRBJ2-2; the match to TRBD1 covers 10 bases. The CDR3 has 16 residues. Per germline, CDR1 KGHDR and CDR2 SFDVKD. The V gene end was trimmed by 3 bases and the J gene end by 3 bases; junction bases not matched to a gene: 3. The CDR3 DNA reads as TGTGCCACCAGTGATCAGGACAGGGGGTACACCGGGGAGCTGTTTTTT. Residues: CATSDQDRGYTGELFF.

This clonotype came up a few times. Here the CDR3 DNA reads TGCAGCGTCCCTGCAGTGTCTGGGGGCTACACCTTC. The encoded protein is CSVPAVSGGYTF. The V and J genes are TRBV29-1 and TRBJ1-2; D gene uncertain. Trimming took 6 bases from V and 8 from J, leaving 16 bases between them. The germline gives CDR1 SQVTM, CDR2 ANQGSEA. The CDR3 spans 12 residues.

This chain joins TRBV27 and TRBJ2-3; no clear D gene. V was pared by 3 bases and J by 6 bases, with 13 bases between. Germline values: CDR1 MNHEY, CDR2 SMNVEV (reference sequence). The CDR3 runs to 14 residues. The CDR3 is CASSLQRLGDTQYF. The DNA for the CDR3 is TGTGCCAGCAGTTTGCAAAGATTGGGGGATACGCAGTATTTT.

This chain connects TRBV27 to TRBJ1-4; TRBD1 matches 7 bases. Germline CDR1 and CDR2: MNHEY and SMNVEV (reference sequence). This CDR3 is 15 amino acids long. V shed 6 bases, J shed 5 bases, and the junction held 9 bases outside the gene matches. The CDR3 reads CASRKWDSGNEKLFF. As DNA, the CDR3 is TGTGCCAGCAGGAAATGGGACAGTGGAAATGAAAAACTGTTTTTT. Supplemented by reference TRBV27 and TRBJ1-4, the full variable domain reads EAQVTQNPRYLITVTGKKLTVTCSQNMNHEYMSWYRQDPGLGLRQIYYSMNVEVTDKGDVPEGYKVSRKEKRNFPLILESPSPNQTSLYFCASRKWDSGNEKLFFGSGTQLSVL.

The J gene is TRBJ1-1, the V gene TRBV15; D is unresolved. The CDR3 contains 16 residues. The germline V gene has CDR1 LNHNV and CDR2 YYDKDF (reference sequence). V was clipped by 1 base and J by 0 bases, with 12 bases between them. The CDR3 DNA sequence: TGTGCCACCAGCAGAGTCGCTGGGCGGTTGAACACTGAAGCTTTCTTT. Its translation is CATSRVAGRLNTEAFF. Full variable domain (remainder filled in from reference TRBV15 and TRBJ1-1): DAMVIQNPRYQVTQFGKPVTLSCSQTLNHNVMYWYQQKSSQAPKLLFHYYDKDFNNEADTPDNFQSRRPNTSFCFLDIRSPGLGDTAMYLCATSRVAGRLNTEAFFGQGTRLTVV.

This clonotype was counted between two and nine times. CDR3 residues: CASSQDLLAGEQFF. The CDR3 DNA follows: TGCGCCAGCAGCCAAGACCTCCTAGCTGGTGAGCAGTTCTTC. This sequence joins TRBV4-1 and TRBJ2-1; weak D call: TRBD2 (5 bases). The length of the CDR3 is 14 residues. In germline, CDR1 is MGHRA, CDR2 YSYEKL. The V gene lost 0 bases and the J gene lost 9 bases, with 12 bases spanning the gap.

In this sample, this clonotype turned up a few times. This chain links TRBV9 with TRBJ1-3; a possible D gene is TRBD1 (5 bases). Germline V gene sequence: CDR1 SGDLS, CDR2 YYNGEE. V was cut by 2 bases and J by 0 bases, with 6 bases left in between. The length of the CDR3 is 14 residues. The CDR3 nucleotides are TGTGCCAGCAGCGTCAGGGCCTCTGGAAACACCATATATTTT. Its translation: CASSVRASGNTIYF.

The V call is TRBV27, the J call TRBJ2-1, with TRBD2 matching over 8 bases. CDR3 length equals 14 residues. The V gene end was trimmed by 7 bases and the J gene end by 3 bases; junction bases not matched to a gene: 5. CDR1 is MNHEY, CDR2 SMNVEV, per germline (reference sequence). CDR3: CASTIAGLYNEQFF. CDR3 bases: TGTGCCAGCACCATAGCGGGACTCTACAATGAGCAGTTCTTC.

The chain recombines TRBV6-2 or TRBV6-3 with TRBJ1-4, with TRBD1 as a possible D gene (6 bases). V lost 7 bases and J 7 bases, leaving 19 bases between the germline ends. From germline, CDR1 is MNHEY and CDR2 SVGEGT. This CDR3 contains 15 residues. The CDR3 bases are TGTGCCAGCACCTCAACCCGGGGGGCAGGTGAAAAACTGTTTTTT. Protein sequence: CASTSTRGAGEKLFF.

The sample holds one count of this clonotype. The V gene is TRBV4-3, the J gene TRBJ2-5; a weak D match, TRBD1 (5 bases). Per the germline V gene, CDR1 is LGHNA and CDR2 is YSLEER. Trimming took 3 bases from V and 4 from J, leaving 15 bases between them. The CDR3 covers 15 residues. The CDR3, as DNA: TGCGCCAGCAGCCATGGTCAGGGAAGAGGAGAGACCCAGTACTTC. Protein product: CASSHGQGRGETQYF.

The chain couples TRBV6-2 or TRBV6-3 to TRBJ2-2; 9 positions agree with TRBD2. CDR1 and CDR2 (germline): MNHEY, SVGEGT. Trimming cost V 2 bases and J 5 bases; bases outside gene matches: 9. The CDR3 has 17 residues. The CDR3, as DNA: TGTGCCAGCAGTTACCCGGCTAGCGGGGCAGGAACCGGGGAGCTGTTTTTT. This sequence encodes CASSYPASGAGTGELFF.

Turning to this clonotype: This could be a read error, since a much larger clone is one nucleotide away. The rearrangement joins TRBV6-4 to TRBJ2-6; D not certain. Germline CDR1 and CDR2: MRHNA and SNTAGT. V lost 3 bases and J lost 0, with 3 bases in between. The CDR3 covers 14 residues. CDR3 bases: TGTGCCAGCAGTGAGAGCTCTGGGGCCAACGTCCTGACTTTC. It specifies CASSESSGANVLTF.

On this clonotype itself: The junction departs from the called germline gene at one end, perhaps through a read error. This chain uses TRBV7-7 with TRBJ1-1; weak D call: TRBD1 (5 bases). The length of the CDR3 is 11 residues. Germline-derived CDR1 and CDR2 are SSHAT and FNYEAQ (reference sequence). The CDR3 region has the DNA TGTGCTAGCATCTCGGGGGAGGGAGCTTTCTTT. As protein: CASISGEGAFF.

The gene calls are TRBV14 and TRBJ2-7; D ambiguous. This CDR3 has 13 residues. The germline V gene has CDR1 SGHDN and CDR2 FVKESK. V shed 3 bases and J shed 6 bases, with 12 bases lying between them. The CDR3 DNA sequence: TGTGCCAGCAGCCAGGTTGGTTTCGGCGAGCAGTACGTC. Translated, it gives CASSQVGFGEQYV.

On this clonotype: A much larger clone lies one base from this, so it may be a read error. The conserved closing phenylalanine or tryptophan is absent in this CDR3, likely reflecting a read error. The V and J genes are TRBV6-8 and TRBJ2-1, with 15 bases lining up with TRBD2. CDR1 and CDR2 from the germline V gene are MNHGY and SAAAGT. The CDR3 loop spans 17 amino acids. The V and J ends lost 5 bases and 3 bases, in that order; junction bases with no gene match: 5. The CDR3 spells CASSRTSGGARYNEQFS. CDR3 DNA: TGTGCCAGCAGTCGGACTAGCGGGGGGGCCCGCTACAATGAGCAGTTCTCC.

This clonotype was recorded only once. This CDR3 is CASSYSVSLSGNTIYF. The CDR3 DNA follows: TGTGCCAGCAGTTACTCGGTCAGTCTGTCTGGAAACACCATATATTTT. The chain employs TRBV6-5 and TRBJ1-3; D is undetermined. The V gene lost 0 bases and the J gene lost 1 base, with 10 bases spanning the gap. The CDR3 loop spans 16 amino acids. CDR1 MNHEY and CDR2 SVGAGI come from the germline V gene.

The CDR3 DNA follows: TGTGCCAGCATCCTCAGGGGTCAGCAAAACACCATATATTTT. Translating it yields CASILRGQQNTIYF. This chain joins TRBV7-1 and TRBJ1-3, with a tentative D call TRBD1 (6 bases). TRBV7-1 carries the ORF label, with uncertain function. The CDR3 spans 14 residues. The V end was cut by 7 bases, the J end by 6 bases, with 16 bases between.

The genes are TRBV12-3 or TRBV12-4 and TRBJ1-3; D is unresolved. The CDR3 length is 14 residues. V gave up 6 bases and J gave up 0 bases, with 9 bases separating them. This chain's CDR3 is CASSDGSSGNTIYF. CDR3 sequence (DNA): TGTGCCAGCAGCGACGGGAGCTCTGGAAACACCATATATTTT.

The chain uses TRBV7-9 and TRBJ2-5; TRBD2 is a possible D gene (5 bases). Deletions cut 7 bases from V and 2 bases from J, with 11 bases between. Germline CDR1 and CDR2: SEHNR and FQNEAQ (reference sequence). This CDR3 comprises 13 residues. CDR3: CASIPPGQETQYF. CDR3 bases: TGTGCCAGCATCCCCCCGGGGCAAGAGACCCAGTACTTC.